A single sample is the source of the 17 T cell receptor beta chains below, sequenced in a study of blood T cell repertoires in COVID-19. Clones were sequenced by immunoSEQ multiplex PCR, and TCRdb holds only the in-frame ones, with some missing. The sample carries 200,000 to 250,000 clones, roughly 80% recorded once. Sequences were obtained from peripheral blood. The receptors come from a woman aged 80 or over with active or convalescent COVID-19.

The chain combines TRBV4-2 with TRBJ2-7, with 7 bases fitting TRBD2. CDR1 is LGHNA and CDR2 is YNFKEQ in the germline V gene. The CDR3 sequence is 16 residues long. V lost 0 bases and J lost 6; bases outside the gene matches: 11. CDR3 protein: CASSQEMGGRVGEQYF. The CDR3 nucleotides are TGTGCCAGCAGCCAAGAAATGGGAGGGCGGGTCGGCGAGCAGTACTTC.

The CDR3: CASSFGGNQPQHF. Written as DNA, the CDR3 is TGTGCCAGCAGCTTTGGAGGCAATCAGCCCCAGCATTTT. The chain combines TRBV5-4 with TRBJ1-5; no firm D call. The CDR3 runs 13 residues. V was clipped by 2 bases and J by 2 bases, with 5 bases between them. The germline gives CDR1 SGHNT, CDR2 YYREEE (reference sequence). Looking up the rest from reference TRBV5-4 and TRBJ1-5 gives the full variable domain: ETGVTQSPTHLIKTRGQQVTLRCSSQSGHNTVSWYQQALGQGPQFIFQYYREEENGRGNFPPRFSGLQFPNYSSELNVNALELDDSALYLCASSFGGNQPQHFGDGTRLSIL.

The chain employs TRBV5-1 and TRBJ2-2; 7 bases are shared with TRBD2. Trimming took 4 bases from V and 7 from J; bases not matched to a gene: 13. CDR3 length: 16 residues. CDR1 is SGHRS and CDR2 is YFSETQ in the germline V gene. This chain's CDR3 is CASSASGGGIYGELFF. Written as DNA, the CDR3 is TGCGCCAGCAGCGCCAGTGGCGGGGGTATTTACGGGGAGCTGTTTTTT.

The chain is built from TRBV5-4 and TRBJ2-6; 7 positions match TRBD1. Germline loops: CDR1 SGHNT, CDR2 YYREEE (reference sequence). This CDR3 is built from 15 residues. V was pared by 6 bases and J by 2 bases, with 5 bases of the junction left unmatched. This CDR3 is CASTITGAGANVLTF. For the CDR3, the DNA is TGTGCCAGCACCATCACAGGGGCTGGGGCCAACGTCCTGACTTTC.

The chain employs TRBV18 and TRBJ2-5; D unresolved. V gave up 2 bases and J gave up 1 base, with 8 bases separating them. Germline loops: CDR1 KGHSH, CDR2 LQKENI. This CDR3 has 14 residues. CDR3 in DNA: TGTGCCAGCTCACCATCGTCTACCCAAGAGACCCAGTACTTC. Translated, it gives CASSPSSTQETQYF.

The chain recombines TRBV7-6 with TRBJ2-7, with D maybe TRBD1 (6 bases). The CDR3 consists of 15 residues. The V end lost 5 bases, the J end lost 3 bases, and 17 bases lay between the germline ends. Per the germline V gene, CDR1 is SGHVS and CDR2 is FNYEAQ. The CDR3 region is CASSPYQGIIYEQYF. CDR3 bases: TGTGCCAGCAGCCCTTATCAGGGGATTATCTACGAGCAGTACTTC.

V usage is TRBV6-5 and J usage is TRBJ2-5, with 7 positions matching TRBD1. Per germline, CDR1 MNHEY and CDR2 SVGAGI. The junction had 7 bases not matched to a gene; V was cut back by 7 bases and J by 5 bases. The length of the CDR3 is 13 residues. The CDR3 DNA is TGTGCCAGCACCCCGACAGGGCTGGAGACCCAGTACTTC. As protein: CASTPTGLETQYF.

CDR3 sequence: CASSPPRGIEAFF. The CDR3, as DNA: TGTGCCAGCTCACCACCCCGAGGGATCGAAGCTTTCTTT. This chain uses TRBV18 with TRBJ1-1; D not certain. From germline, CDR1 is KGHSH and CDR2 LQKENI. With 0 bases removed from V and 8 bases from J, the gap between germline ends came to 10 bases. The CDR3 length is 13 residues. Using reference TRBV18 and TRBJ1-1 for the parts outside the CDR3, the full variable domain is NAGVMQNPRHLVRRRGQEARLRCSPMKGHSHVYWYRQLPEEGLKFMVYLQKENIIDESGMPKERFSAEFPKEGPSILRIQQVVRGDSAAYFCASSPPRGIEAFFGQGTRLTVV.

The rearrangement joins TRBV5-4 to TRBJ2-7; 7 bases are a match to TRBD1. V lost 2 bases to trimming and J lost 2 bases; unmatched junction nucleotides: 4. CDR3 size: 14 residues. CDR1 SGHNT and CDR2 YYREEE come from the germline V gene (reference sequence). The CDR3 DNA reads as TGTGCCAGCAGCTTTCGGGACAGCCCCTACGAGCAGTACTTC. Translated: CASSFRDSPYEQYF.

CDR3: CASRDRTRNYGYTF. CDR3 sequence (DNA): TGCGCCAGCAGGGACAGAACCCGTAACTATGGCTACACCTTC. The chain is built from TRBV10-2 and TRBJ1-2, with a weak D call TRBD1 (6 bases). Trimming took off 6 bases at V and 1 base at J, with 12 bases between the two ends. This CDR3 region has 14 residues. The V gene's germline CDR1 is WSHSY and CDR2 SAAADI.

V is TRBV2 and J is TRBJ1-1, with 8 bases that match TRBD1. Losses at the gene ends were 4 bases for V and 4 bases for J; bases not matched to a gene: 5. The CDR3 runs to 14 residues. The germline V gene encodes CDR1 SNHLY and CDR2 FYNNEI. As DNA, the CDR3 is TGTGCCAGCAGTGCGAGACAGGGGTTCACTGAAGCTTTCTTT. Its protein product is CASSARQGFTEAFF.

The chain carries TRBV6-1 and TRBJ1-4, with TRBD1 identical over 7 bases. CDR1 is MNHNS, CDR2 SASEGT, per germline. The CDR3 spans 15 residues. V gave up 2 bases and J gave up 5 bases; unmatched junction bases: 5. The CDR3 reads CASSERDSGNEKLFF. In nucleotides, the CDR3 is TGTGCCAGCAGTGAAAGGGACAGTGGAAATGAAAAACTGTTTTTT.

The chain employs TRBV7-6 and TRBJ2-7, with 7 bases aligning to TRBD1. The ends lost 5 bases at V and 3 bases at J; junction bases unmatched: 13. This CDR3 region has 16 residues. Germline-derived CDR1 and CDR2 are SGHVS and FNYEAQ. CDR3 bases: TGTGCCAGCAGCCCTCTTGCCGGGACAGCCTTCTACGAGCAGTACTTC. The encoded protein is CASSPLAGTAFYEQYF.

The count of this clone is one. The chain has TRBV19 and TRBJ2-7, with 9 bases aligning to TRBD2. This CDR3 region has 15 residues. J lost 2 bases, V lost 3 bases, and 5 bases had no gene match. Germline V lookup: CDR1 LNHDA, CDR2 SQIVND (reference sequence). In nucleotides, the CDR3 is TGTGCCAGTAGTATTGGAGCGGGGGGAACCTACGAGCAGTACTTC. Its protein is CASSIGAGGTYEQYF.

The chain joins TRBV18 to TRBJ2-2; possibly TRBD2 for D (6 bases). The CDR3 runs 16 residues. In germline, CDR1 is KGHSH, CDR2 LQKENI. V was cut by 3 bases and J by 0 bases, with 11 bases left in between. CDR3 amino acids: CASSPGGYTNTGELFF. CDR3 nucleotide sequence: TGTGCCAGCTCACCTGGAGGGTATACGAACACCGGGGAGCTGTTTTTT.

In nucleotides, the CDR3 is TGTGCCAGCAGTGAAGGACTAGCCTCCGAGCAGTACTTC. It translates to CASSEGLASEQYF. V and J are TRBV6-1 and TRBJ2-7; 7 bases match TRBD2. The germline gives CDR1 MNHNS, CDR2 SASEGT. V lost 1 base and J lost 6; bases outside the gene matches: 3. This CDR3 spans 13 amino acids.

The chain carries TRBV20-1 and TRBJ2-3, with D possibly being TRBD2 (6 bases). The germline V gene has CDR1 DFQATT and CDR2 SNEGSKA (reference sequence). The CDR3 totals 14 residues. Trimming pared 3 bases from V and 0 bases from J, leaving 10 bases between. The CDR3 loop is CSASASDSTDTQYF. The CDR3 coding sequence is TGCAGTGCTAGTGCTAGCGACAGCACAGATACGCAGTATTTT.